The present T cell receptor beta chain was sequenced within a study of Tregs in tolerant kidney transplant recipients. CDR3 length: 17 residues. V was shortened by 4 bases and J by 0 bases, with 20 bases between the two germline ends. Germline CDR1 is SGHDT and CDR2 is YYEEEE. As concerns this clone: Its antigen is as yet unknown.

Sequencing was performed with immunoSEQ multiplex PCR; in TCRdb, only in-frame clones are kept and a portion is missing. This table has 120,000 or so clones, about 91% appearing once. Unstimulated Tregs (CD4+CD25+CD127-) and CD4+CD25- non-Tregs were sorted from PBMCs. Findings of the study overall: Expanding Tregs on activated donor B cells appeared to best identify donor-specific TCRbeta clones. Few patients were studied, so findings need validation in larger groups. Biological reproducibility was not directly addressed in this study.

The sample taken for sequencing was CD4+ T cells from blood. The clonotype originates from a human donor in good health. The chain combines TRBV5-6 with TRBJ2-7; possibly TRBD1 or TRBD2 for D (5 bases each). CDR3 coding DNA: TGTGCCAGCAGCCGCACTAAGGGACGGAAGAGCTCCTACGAGCAGTACTTC. Translated: CASSRTKGRKSSYEQYF. The full variable domain, with the rest looked up from reference TRBV5-6 and TRBJ2-7, is DAGVTQSPTHLIKTRGQQVTLRCSPKSGHDTVSWYQQALGQGPQFIFQYYEEEERQRGNFPDRFSGHQFPNYSSELNVNALLLGDSALYLCASSRTKGRKSSYEQYFGPGTRLTVT.